This paragraph covers one TCR beta chain sequence. Its antigen remains unknown. The data belong to a study of cytomegalovirus exposure and HLA in healthy donors. Broader study findings: TCR association rates varied by HLA locus in a later analysis, with DRB1 highest and HLA-C lowest.

The study ran its PCR with 60 Vbeta and 13 Jbeta primers. Using immunoSEQ multiplex PCR, the repertoire was profiled, and TCRdb retains in-frame clones only, with some absent. The sample lists tens of thousands of clones, about four fifths seen once, with approximately 3.8% in the top ten. Trimming stripped 0 bases from V and 5 bases from J, with 9 bases between. The CDR3 has 14 residues. Germline V gives CDR1 SGHDT, CDR2 YYEEEE. This chain connects TRBV5-6 to TRBJ1-5; D perhaps matches TRBD1 (6 bases). The TCR sequence derives from a man in his forties or fifties in good health and CMV-seronegative. The specimen was PBMCs. CDR3 loop: CASSLAQGYQPQHF. CDR3 sequence (DNA): TGTGCCAGCAGCTTGGCACAGGGCTATCAGCCCCAGCATTTT.